This TCR beta chain was documented in a study of blood T cell repertoires in COVID-19. The V gene's germline CDR1 is SGDLS and CDR2 YYNGEE. The CDR3 spans 15 residues. The ends lost 5 bases at V and 3 bases at J; junction bases unmatched: 10. Participant ages covered about 18 to 90 years across 20 to 30 US areas. This clone was picked up a small number of times. This table comes from immunoSEQ multiplex PCR, and its TCRdb copy is limited to in-frame clones, with some not included. Of under 150,000 clones listed, over 75% are singletons. The sample consisted of PBMCs or T cells enriched from blood (not recorded which). This receptor was obtained from a man in his forties or fifties in a cohort exposed to, infected with or recovered from COVID-19 (not recorded which). The chain combines TRBV9 with TRBJ1-1; the match to TRBD1 covers 7 bases. CDR3 coding DNA: TGTGCCAGCAGGCGAACGACAGGGTTTGACACTGAAGCTTTCTTT. It specifies CASRRTTGFDTEAFF.